The rows below give T cell receptor beta chains drawn from one sample of a study of blood T cell repertoires in COVID-19. Assay: immunoSEQ multiplex PCR; the TCRdb copy retains only in-frame clones and omits some. The sample lists fewer than 300,000 clones; approximately 85% were seen once. Sequenced material: peripheral blood. The receptor source for this set is a man in his forties or fifties with active or convalescent COVID-19. CDR3s include the opening cysteine and the closing phenylalanine or tryptophan. Fields, in order: clone size, CDR3 length, J gene, D gene, V gene, CDR3 DNA, CDR3 protein. The D gene is left open where the match is weak. Size tells how often a clone was seen (once, few, many) or the class of an expanded clone, and some rows leave it out.

>.|13|TRBJ1-2|.|TRBV3-1/TRBV3-2
TGTGCCAGCAGCCAAGAGACGGGGTCCGGCTACACCTTC
CASSQETGSGYTF
>.|18|TRBJ1-5|TRBD1|TRBV7-7
TGTGCCAGCAGCTTAGGACAGGGGAGGGAATATAGCAATCAGCCCCAGCATTTT
CASSLGQGREYSNQPQHF
>.|13|TRBJ2-1|.|TRBV12-3/TRBV12-4
TGTGCCAGCAGTTGGGGGCTGGGAAATGAGCAGTTCTTC
CASSWGLGNEQFF
>few|14|TRBJ2-1|TRBD1|TRBV3-1/TRBV3-2
TGTGCCAGCAGCCCCATTACAGGGGGCAATGAGCAGTTCTTC
CASSPITGGNEQFF
>.|14|TRBJ1-2|TRBD1|TRBV19
TGTGCCAGTAGTACCCGACAGGGCAACGATGGCTACACCTTC
CASSTRQGNDGYTF
>.|13|TRBJ2-1|.|TRBV19
TGTGCCAGTAGTAGCGAACGATACAATGAGCAGTTCTTC
CASSSERYNEQFF
>.|16|TRBJ2-1|TRBD2|TRBV4-2
TGTGCCAGCAGCCGTCTCGGGGGGGTTACTGGGAATGAGCAGTTCTTC
CASSRLGGVTGNEQFF
>.|15|TRBJ1-5|TRBD1|TRBV5-1
TGCGCCAGCAGCCCCACCGGGACAGATAATCAGCCCCAGCATTTT
CASSPTGTDNQPQHF
>.|13|TRBJ2-1|.|TRBV30
TGTGCCTGGAGCTCCACCCCGGCGGATGAGCAGTTCTTC
CAWSSTPADEQFF
>.|13|TRBJ1-2|TRBD1|TRBV12-3/TRBV12-4
TGTGCCAGCACTGTACAGGGGGTCGGTGGCTACACCTTC
CASTVQGVGGYTF
>.|12|TRBJ2-7|.|TRBV19
TGTGCCAGTAGTATAGTAGGGGGCGAGCAGTACTTC
CASSIVGGEQYF
>.|16|TRBJ2-3|TRBD2|TRBV5-4
TGTGCCAGCAGCCCGGGACTAGCGTCCGTGGGGGATACGCAGTATTTT
CASSPGLASVGDTQYF
>few|17|TRBJ1-2|.|TRBV5-1
TGCGCCAGCAGCTTACAAATAATGGCAGGGGCAGCCTATGGCTACACCTTC
CASSLQIMAGAAYGYTF
>.|14|TRBJ1-2|TRBD1|TRBV2
TGTGCCAGCACCCCCGGGGACAGGGGTATCGGCTACACCTTC
CASTPGDRGIGYTF
>.|14|TRBJ1-6|.|TRBV9
TGTGCCAGCAGATCGCAGGGGCTTAATTCACCCCTCCACTTT
CASRSQGLNSPLHF
>.|17|TRBJ2-5|TRBD1|TRBV5-1
TGCGCCAGCAGCCCGACCTCCCGACAGGGTAGAGTGGAGACCCAGTACTTC
CASSPTSRQGRVETQYF
>.|15|TRBJ2-1|.|TRBV7-9
TGTGCCAGCAGCCCTGCGGCGGTACCCTACAATGAGCAGTTCTTC
CASSPAAVPYNEQFF
>.|16|TRBJ2-5|TRBD2|TRBV5-1
TGCGCCAGCAGCCCGAAGGGACTAGCGGATCAAGAGACCCAGTACTTC
CASSPKGLADQETQYF
>once|15|TRBJ2-1|TRBD2|TRBV19
TGTGCCAGTAGTATTGGGCAGGTGGCGGGGGATGAGCAGTTCTTC
CASSIGQVAGDEQFF
>.|13|TRBJ2-1|TRBD2|TRBV19
TGTGCCAGTAAGGCTAGCGGCATCAATGAGCAGTTCTTC
CASKASGINEQFF
>.|13|TRBJ1-2|.|TRBV12-5
TGTGCTAGTGGGTCGGGGTCGAGCTATGGCTACACCTTC
CASGSGSSYGYTF
>.|18|TRBJ2-7|.|TRBV11-2
TGTGCCAGCAGCTACCACCGGGACACCCAAAACCCTTCCTACGAGCAGTACTTC
CASSYHRDTQNPSYEQYF
>few|17|TRBJ1-3|.|TRBV5-1
TGCGCCAGCAGCTTGGAGGCGGGAGATAGGCCTGGAAACACCATATATTTT
CASSLEAGDRPGNTIYF
>many|14|TRBJ2-5|TRBD1|TRBV7-9
TGTGCCAGCAGCCTCCGGGACAGGGGAGAGACCCAGTACTTC
CASSLRDRGETQYF
>.|15|TRBJ1-6|TRBD1|TRBV11-2
TGTGCCAGCAGTCAAGGACAGGCGTCCACTTCACCCCTCCACTTT
CASSQGQASTSPLHF
>.|21|TRBJ2-1|TRBD2|TRBV5-1
TGCGCCAGCAGCTCGGCCCTACTAGCGGGAGGGCCGTCGAGCTCCTACAATGAGCAGTTCTTC
CASSSALLAGGPSSSYNEQFF
>few|13|TRBJ1-6|.|TRBV15
TGTGCCACCAGCAGGGGGGGGAATTCACCCCTCCACTTT
CATSRGGNSPLHF
>.|13|TRBJ1-5|TRBD1|TRBV29-1
TGCAGCGTACAGGGGGCGCAGGGTCAGCCCCAGCATTTT
CSVQGAQGQPQHF
>.|15|TRBJ1-5|TRBD1|TRBV6-5
TGTGCCAGCAGACGGGACAGTTATAGCAATCAGCCCCAGCATTTT
CASRRDSYSNQPQHF
>.|14|TRBJ1-2|.|TRBV5-6
TGTGCCAGCAGCATGGACAGTGGGAGCTATGGCTACACCTTC
CASSMDSGSYGYTF
>.|13|TRBJ1-2|.|TRBV11-2
TGTGCCAGCAGCACTTCGACAGTTCCTGGCTACACCTTC
CASSTSTVPGYTF
>.|18|TRBJ2-5|TRBD2|TRBV6-2/TRBV6-3
TGTGCCAGCAGTTACCCAGCGTTAGCGGGAGGGCCCCGGGAGACCCAGTACTTC
CASSYPALAGGPRETQYF
>.|13|TRBJ2-2|.|TRBV29-1
TGCAGCGGCAGGGAGGAGGACACCGGGGAGCTGTTTTTT
CSGREEDTGELFF
>.|14|TRBJ1-2|TRBD1|TRBV6-5
TGTGCCAGCAGCCCGGGACAGGGAGGATGGGGCTACACCTTC
CASSPGQGGWGYTF
>once|11|TRBJ2-1|.|TRBV12-5
TGTGCTAGTGGTGGGAGTTATGAGCAGTTCTTC
CASGGSYEQFF
>.|14|TRBJ1-5|.|TRBV9
TGTGCCAGCAGCGCCTGGGGGGGCACGGAGCCCCAGCATTTT
CASSAWGGTEPQHF
>.|16|TRBJ2-3|.|TRBV6-1
TGTGCCAGCAGTGAAGGGGGAGGGGGGTCCACAGATACGCAGTATTTT
CASSEGGGGSTDTQYF
>.|11|TRBJ2-3|.|TRBV2
TGTGCCAGCAGCGGTGGCAGGACGCAGTATTTT
CASSGGRTQYF
>.|17|TRBJ2-7|TRBD1|TRBV30
TGTGCCTGGAGTGTACGGGTCGGGACAGGGGGTTCCTACGAGCAGTACTTC
CAWSVRVGTGGSYEQYF
>once|13|TRBJ2-7|TRBD2|TRBV28
TGTGCCAGCACCTTGGGACTAGCCCACGAGCAGTACTTC
CASTLGLAHEQYF
>.|15|TRBJ2-7|.|TRBV27
TGTGCCAGCAGTTTAAGGATCGACACTTCCTACGAGCAGTACTTC
CASSLRIDTSYEQYF
>.|19|TRBJ2-1|TRBD2|TRBV9
TGTGCCAGCAGCGTAGGTAAACTAGCGGGAGGGCCTAACTACAATGAGCAGTTCTTC
CASSVGKLAGGPNYNEQFF
>few|14|TRBJ1-1|.|TRBV7-9
TGTGCCAGCAGCTTAGCGGACTCGTACTCTGAAGCTTTCTTT
CASSLADSYSEAFF
>.|12|TRBJ2-3|.|TRBV10-3
TGTGCCATCAGTGATTCGGAGGGGACGCAGTATTTT
CAISDSEGTQYF
>.|13|TRBJ2-4|.|TRBV7-2
TGTGCCAGCAGCTATCTAACGGAGAACATTCAGTACTTC
CASSYLTENIQYF
>once|11|TRBJ2-1|.|TRBV28
TGTGCCAGCAGTCCCGGTCCCGTCGGGTTCTTC
CASSPGPVGFF
>once|14|TRBJ2-3|.|TRBV19
TGTGCCAGTAGTATTAAGCCTGGCACAGATACGCAGTATTTT
CASSIKPGTDTQYF
>.|13|TRBJ1-4|.|TRBV7-9
TGTGCCAGCAGCTTGAGACAGCCTGAAAAACTGTTTTTT
CASSLRQPEKLFF
>.|18|TRBJ2-7|TRBD1|TRBV7-9
TGTGCCAGCAGCTCCAGGGACAGGACCTTACCCTTGTCCTACGAGCAGTACTTC
CASSSRDRTLPLSYEQYF
>.|12|TRBJ2-6|.|TRBV7-2
TGTGCCAGCAGCCCCCAAGCCAACGTCCTGACTTTC
CASSPQANVLTF
>once|16|TRBJ2-2|.|TRBV18
TGTGCCAGCTCACTACAGGGCCGCGCGAACACCGGGGAGCTGTTTTTT
CASSLQGRANTGELFF
>.|14|TRBJ1-4|.|TRBV21-1
TGTGCCAGCAGGGGGACAGGGGCGAATGAAAAACTGTTTTTT
CASRGTGANEKLFF
>.|16|TRBJ1-3|.|TRBV6-6
TGTGCCAGCAGTTACTCGGACACTCGGACTGGAAACACCATATATTTT
CASSYSDTRTGNTIYF
>.|15|TRBJ2-2|TRBD1|TRBV2
TGTGCCAGCAGCAGGGACAGCTCGAACACCGGGGAGCTGTTTTTT
CASSRDSSNTGELFF
>.|13|TRBJ2-1|TRBD1|TRBV6-2/TRBV6-3
TGTGCCAGCAGTTACTCCCCACAGGGGAGCGGGTTCTTC
CASSYSPQGSGFF
>.|15|TRBJ1-2|.|TRBV30
TGTGCCTGGAGTGTACACGATCAGGCTTTCTATGGCTACACCTTC
CAWSVHDQAFYGYTF
>.|18|TRBJ2-1|.|TRBV21-1
TGTGCCAGCAGCAAAGGGGGGACTAGCGGGGACTTATACAATGAGCAGTTCTTC
CASSKGGTSGDLYNEQFF
>once|13|TRBJ2-1|.|TRBV9
TGTGCCAGCAGCGTAGATCCCGGCAATGAGCAGTTCTTC
CASSVDPGNEQFF
>few|16|TRBJ2-7|TRBD1|TRBV18
TGTGCCAGCTCACCATACTTCGGGACAGGGGGCCTCGAGCAGTACTTC
CASSPYFGTGGLEQYF
>.|15|TRBJ1-4|TRBD1|TRBV28
TGTGCCAGCAGTTTATTCGGACAGGGGAGTGAAAAACTGTTTTTT
CASSLFGQGSEKLFF